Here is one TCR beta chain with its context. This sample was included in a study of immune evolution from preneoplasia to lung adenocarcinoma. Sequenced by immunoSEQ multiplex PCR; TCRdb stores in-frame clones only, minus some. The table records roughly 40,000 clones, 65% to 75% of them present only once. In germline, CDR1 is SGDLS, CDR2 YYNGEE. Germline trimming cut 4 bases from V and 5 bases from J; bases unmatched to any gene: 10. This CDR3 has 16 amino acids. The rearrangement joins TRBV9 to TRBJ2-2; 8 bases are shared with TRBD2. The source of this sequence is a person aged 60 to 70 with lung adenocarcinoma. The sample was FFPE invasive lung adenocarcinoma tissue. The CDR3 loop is CASSPPGTSKTGELFF. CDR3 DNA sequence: TGTGCCAGCAGCCCCCCCGGGACTAGTAAAACCGGGGAGCTGTTTTTT.